This T cell receptor beta chain was obtained from a study of cytomegalovirus exposure and HLA in healthy donors. CDR1 is LNHDA and CDR2 is SQIVND in the germline V gene (reference sequence). Trimming removed 7 bases at V and 8 bases at J, with 20 bases between. CDR3 length: 14 residues. Though nominally healthy at sampling, donors likely had unrecorded immune exposures. Vbeta (60) and Jbeta (13) primers were used in the PCR. Sequenced by immunoSEQ multiplex PCR; TCRdb stores in-frame clones only, minus some. The data show roughly 160,000 clones, with approximately 88% seen just once and 1.2% held by the top ten.

The V call is TRBV19, the J call TRBJ1-2; D is unclear. This TCR was sampled from a boy between 2 and 10 years old in good health and CMV-seronegative. Sequenced material: PBMCs. CDR3 in amino acids: CASTHRTGSGGYTF. CDR3 DNA sequence: TGTGCCAGTACTCATCGGACGGGGTCTGGAGGCTACACCTTC.